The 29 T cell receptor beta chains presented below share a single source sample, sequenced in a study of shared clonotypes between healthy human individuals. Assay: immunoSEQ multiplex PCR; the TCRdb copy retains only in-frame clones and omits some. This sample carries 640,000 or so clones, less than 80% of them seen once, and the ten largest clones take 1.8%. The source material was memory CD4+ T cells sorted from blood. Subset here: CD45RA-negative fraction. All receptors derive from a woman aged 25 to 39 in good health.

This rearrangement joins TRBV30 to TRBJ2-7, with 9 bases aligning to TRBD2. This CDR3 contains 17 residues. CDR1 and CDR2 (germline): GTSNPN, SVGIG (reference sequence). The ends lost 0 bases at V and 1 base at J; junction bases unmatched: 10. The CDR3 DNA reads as TGTGCCTGGAGTGTAAGGTGGGTAGCGGGAGCTTCCTACGAGCAGTACTTC. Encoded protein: CAWSVRWVAGASYEQYF.

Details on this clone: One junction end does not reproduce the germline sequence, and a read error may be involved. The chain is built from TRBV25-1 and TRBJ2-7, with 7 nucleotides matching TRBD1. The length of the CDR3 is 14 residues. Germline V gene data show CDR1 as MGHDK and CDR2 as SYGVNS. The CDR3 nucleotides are TGTGCCAGCAGTGAATATGGGGTCCGGACAGGATCCAGTTTC. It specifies CASSEYGVRTGSSF.

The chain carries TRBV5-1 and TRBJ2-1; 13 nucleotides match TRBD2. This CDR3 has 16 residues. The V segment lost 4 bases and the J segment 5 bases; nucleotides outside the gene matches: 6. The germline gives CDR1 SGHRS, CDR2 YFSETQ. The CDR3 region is CASSRRTSGSHNEQFF. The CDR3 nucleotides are TGCGCCAGCAGCCGTAGGACTAGCGGGAGCCACAATGAGCAGTTCTTC.

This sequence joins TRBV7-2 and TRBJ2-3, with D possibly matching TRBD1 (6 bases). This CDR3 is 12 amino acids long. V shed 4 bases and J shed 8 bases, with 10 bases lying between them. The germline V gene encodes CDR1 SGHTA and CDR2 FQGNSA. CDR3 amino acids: CASSYDRPTQYF. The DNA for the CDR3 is TGTGCCAGCAGCTACGACAGGCCTACGCAGTATTTT.

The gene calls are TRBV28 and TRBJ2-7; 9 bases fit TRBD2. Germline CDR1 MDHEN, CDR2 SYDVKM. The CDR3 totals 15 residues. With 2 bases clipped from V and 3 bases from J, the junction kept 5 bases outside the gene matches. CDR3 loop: CASSLGVAGVYEQYF. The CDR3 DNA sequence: TGTGCCAGCAGTTTAGGGGTAGCGGGAGTCTACGAGCAGTACTTC. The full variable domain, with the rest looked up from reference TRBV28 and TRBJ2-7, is DVKVTQSSRYLVKRTGEKVFLECVQDMDHENMFWYRQDPGLGLRLIYFSYDVKMKEKGDIPEGYSVSREKKERFSLILESASTNQTSMYLCASSLGVAGVYEQYFGPGTRLTVT.

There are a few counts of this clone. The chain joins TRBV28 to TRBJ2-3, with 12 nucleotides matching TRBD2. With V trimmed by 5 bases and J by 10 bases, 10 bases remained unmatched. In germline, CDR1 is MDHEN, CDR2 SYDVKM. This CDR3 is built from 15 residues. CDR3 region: CASSDIGTSGSAQYF. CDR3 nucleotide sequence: TGTGCCAGCAGTGACATCGGGACTAGCGGGTCTGCGCAGTATTTT.

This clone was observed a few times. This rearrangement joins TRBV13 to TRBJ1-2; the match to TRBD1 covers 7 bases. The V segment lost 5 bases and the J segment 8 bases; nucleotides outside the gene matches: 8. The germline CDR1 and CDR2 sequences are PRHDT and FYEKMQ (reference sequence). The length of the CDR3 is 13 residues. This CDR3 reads CASSPRQGLGYTF. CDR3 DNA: TGTGCCAGCAGCCCTCGACAGGGTCTAGGCTACACCTTC.

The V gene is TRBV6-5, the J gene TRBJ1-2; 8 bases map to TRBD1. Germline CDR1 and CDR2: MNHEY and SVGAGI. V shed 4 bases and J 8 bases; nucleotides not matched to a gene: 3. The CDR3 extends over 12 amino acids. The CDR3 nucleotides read TGTGCCAGCAGTTCCAGGGGGCGAGGCTACACCTTC. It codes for CASSSRGRGYTF.

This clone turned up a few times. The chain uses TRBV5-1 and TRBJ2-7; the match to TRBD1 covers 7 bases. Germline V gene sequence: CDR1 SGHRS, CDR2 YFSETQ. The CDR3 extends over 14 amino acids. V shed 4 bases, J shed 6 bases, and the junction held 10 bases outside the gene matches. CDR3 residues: CASSPGTAIGEQYF. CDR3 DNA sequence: TGCGCCAGCAGCCCTGGGACAGCGATTGGCGAGCAGTACTTC.

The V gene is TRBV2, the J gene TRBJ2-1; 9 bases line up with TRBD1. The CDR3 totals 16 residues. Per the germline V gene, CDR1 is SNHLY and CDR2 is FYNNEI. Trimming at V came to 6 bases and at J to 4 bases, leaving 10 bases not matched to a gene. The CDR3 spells CASRDRGRQRYNEQFF. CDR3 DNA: TGTGCCAGCAGGGACAGGGGCAGACAACGATACAATGAGCAGTTCTTC.

The CDR3 nucleotides are TGTGCCAGCAGCTCCGGGGGTAGCGGGAGGTGGGAGACCCAGTACTTC. This encodes CASSSGGSGRWETQYF. The chain is built from TRBV11-2 and TRBJ2-5, with 10 positions matching TRBD2. The CDR3 spans 16 residues. The V and J ends lost 4 bases and 5 bases, in that order; junction bases with no gene match: 10. Germline loops: CDR1 SGHAT, CDR2 FQNNGV.

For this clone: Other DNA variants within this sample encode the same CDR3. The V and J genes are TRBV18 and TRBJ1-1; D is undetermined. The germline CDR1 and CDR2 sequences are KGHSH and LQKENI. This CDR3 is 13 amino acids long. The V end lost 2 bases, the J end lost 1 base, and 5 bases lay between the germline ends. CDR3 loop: CASSPTANTEAFF. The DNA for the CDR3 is TGTGCCAGCTCACCAACAGCGAACACTGAAGCTTTCTTT.

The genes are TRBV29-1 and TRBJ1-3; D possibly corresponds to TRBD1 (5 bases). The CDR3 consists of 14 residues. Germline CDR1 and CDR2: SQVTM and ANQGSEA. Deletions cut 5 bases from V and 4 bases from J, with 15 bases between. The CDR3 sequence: CSVQKDTTGNTIYF. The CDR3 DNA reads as TGCAGCGTTCAAAAGGACACTACGGGAAACACCATATATTTT.

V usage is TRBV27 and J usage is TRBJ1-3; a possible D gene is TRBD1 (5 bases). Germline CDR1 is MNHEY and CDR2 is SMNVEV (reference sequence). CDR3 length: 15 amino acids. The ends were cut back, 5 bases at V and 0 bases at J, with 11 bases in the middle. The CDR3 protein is CASSAPGLSGNTIYF. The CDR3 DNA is TGTGCCAGCAGTGCCCCAGGGCTCTCTGGAAACACCATATATTTT.

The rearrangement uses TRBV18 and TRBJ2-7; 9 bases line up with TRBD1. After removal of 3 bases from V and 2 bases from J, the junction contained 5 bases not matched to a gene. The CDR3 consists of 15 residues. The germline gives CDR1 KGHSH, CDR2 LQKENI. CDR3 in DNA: TGTGCCAGCTCACCGGGACAGGGTACGGCCTACGAGCAGTACTTC. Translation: CASSPGQGTAYEQYF.

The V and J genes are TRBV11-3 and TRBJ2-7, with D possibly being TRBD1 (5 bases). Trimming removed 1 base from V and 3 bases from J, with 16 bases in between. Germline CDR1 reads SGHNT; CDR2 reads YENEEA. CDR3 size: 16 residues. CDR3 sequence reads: CASSLGFFADNYEQYF. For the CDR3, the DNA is TGTGCCAGCAGCTTAGGGTTTTTTGCGGACAACTACGAGCAGTACTTC.

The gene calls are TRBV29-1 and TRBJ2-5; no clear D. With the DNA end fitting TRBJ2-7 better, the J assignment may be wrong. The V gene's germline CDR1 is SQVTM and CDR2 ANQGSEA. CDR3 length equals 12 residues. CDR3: CSGFWVGYEQYF. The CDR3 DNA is TGCAGCGGATTCTGGGTCGGCTACGAGCAGTACTTC.

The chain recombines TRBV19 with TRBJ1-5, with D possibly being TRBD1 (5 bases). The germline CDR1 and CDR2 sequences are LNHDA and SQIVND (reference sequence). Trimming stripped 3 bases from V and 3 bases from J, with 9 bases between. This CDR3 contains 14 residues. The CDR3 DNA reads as TGTGCCAGTAGTATCACGGGGGTCAATCAGCCCCAGCATTTT. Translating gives CASSITGVNQPQHF.

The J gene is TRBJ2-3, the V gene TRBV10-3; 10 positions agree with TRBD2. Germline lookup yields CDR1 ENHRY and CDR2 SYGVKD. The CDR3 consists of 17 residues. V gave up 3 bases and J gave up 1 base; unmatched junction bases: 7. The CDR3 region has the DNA TGTGCCATCAGTGAACCCCATAGCGGGGGGCGCACAGATACGCAGTATTTT. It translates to CAISEPHSGGRTDTQYF.

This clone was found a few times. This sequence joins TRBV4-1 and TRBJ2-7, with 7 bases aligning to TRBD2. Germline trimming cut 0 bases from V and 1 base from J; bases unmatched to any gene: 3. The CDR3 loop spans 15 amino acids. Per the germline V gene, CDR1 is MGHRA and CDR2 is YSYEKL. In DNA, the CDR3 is TGCGCCAGCAGCCAAGAAGAAGCGGGGTCCTACGAGCAGTACTTC. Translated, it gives CASSQEEAGSYEQYF.

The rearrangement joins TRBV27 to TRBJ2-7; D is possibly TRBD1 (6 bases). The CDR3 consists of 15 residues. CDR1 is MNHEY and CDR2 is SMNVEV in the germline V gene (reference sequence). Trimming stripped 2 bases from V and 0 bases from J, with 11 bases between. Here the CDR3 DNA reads TGTGCCAGCAGTTTAACAGGGATAAGCTCCTACGAGCAGTACTTC. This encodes CASSLTGISSYEQYF.

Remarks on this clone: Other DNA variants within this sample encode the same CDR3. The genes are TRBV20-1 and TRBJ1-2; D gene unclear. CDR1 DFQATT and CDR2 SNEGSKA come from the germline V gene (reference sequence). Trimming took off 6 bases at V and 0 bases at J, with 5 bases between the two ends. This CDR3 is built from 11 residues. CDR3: CSAPPNYGYTF. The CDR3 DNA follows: TGCAGTGCCCCTCCTAACTATGGCTACACCTTC.

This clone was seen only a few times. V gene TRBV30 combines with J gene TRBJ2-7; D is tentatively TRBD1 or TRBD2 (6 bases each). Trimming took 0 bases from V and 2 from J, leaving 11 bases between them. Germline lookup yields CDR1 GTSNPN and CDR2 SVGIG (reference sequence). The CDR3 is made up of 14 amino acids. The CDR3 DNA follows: TGTGCCTGGAGTGTCGGGGGCGGGCCCTACGAGCAGTACTTC. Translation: CAWSVGGGPYEQYF.

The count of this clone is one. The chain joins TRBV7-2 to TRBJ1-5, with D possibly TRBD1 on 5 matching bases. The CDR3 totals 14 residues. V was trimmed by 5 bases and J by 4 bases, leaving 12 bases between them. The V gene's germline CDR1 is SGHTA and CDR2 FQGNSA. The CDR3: CASSMTALNQPQHF. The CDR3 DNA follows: TGTGCCAGCAGCATGACAGCGCTTAATCAGCCCCAGCATTTT.

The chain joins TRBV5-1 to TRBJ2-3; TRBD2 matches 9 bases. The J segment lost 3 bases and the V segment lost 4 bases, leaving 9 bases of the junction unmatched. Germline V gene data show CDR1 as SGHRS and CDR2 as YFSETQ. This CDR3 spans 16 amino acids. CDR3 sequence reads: CASSLDLAGTTDTQYF. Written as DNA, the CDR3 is TGCGCCAGCAGCCTAGACCTAGCGGGGACTACAGATACGCAGTATTTT.

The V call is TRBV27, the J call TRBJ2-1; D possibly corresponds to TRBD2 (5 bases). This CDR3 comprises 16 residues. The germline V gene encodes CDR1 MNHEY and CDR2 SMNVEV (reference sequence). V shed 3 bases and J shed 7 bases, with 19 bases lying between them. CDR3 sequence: CASSLRRQDALNEQFF. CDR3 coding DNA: TGTGCCAGCAGTTTGAGGAGGCAGGACGCCCTAAATGAGCAGTTCTTC.

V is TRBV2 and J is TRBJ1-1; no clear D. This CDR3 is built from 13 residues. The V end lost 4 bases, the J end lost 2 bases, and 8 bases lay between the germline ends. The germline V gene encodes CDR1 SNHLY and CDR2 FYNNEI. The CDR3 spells CASSAEANTEAFF. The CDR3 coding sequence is TGTGCCAGCAGTGCCGAGGCTAACACTGAAGCTTTCTTT.

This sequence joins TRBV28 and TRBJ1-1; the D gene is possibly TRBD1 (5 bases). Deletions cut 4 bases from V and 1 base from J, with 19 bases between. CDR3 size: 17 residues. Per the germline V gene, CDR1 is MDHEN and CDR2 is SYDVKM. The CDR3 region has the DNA TGTGCCAGCAGTTCCTTAGCTCGGGTGCAGGGGAACACTGAAGCTTTCTTT. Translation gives CASSSLARVQGNTEAFF.

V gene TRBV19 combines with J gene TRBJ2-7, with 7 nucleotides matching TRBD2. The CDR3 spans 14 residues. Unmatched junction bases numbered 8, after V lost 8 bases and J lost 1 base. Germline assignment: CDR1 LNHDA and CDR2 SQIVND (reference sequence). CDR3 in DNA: TGTGCCAGTCGAAGTAGCGGGCAGTCCTACGAGCAGTACTTC. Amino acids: CASRSSGQSYEQYF. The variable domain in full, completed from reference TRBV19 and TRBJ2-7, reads DGGITQSPKYLFRKEGQNVTLSCEQNLNHDAMYWYRQDPGQGLRLIYYSQIVNDFQKGDIAEGYSVSREKKESFPLTVTSAQKNPTAFYLCASRSSGQSYEQYFGPGTRLTVT.